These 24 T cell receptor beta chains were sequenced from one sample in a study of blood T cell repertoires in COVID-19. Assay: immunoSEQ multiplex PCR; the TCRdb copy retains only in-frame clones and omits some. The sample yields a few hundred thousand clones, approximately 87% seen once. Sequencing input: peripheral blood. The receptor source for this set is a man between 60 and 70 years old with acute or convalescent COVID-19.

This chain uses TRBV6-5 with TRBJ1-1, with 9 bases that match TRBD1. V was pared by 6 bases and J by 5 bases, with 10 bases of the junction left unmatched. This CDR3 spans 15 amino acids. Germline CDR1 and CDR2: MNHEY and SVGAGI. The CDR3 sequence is CASSPDWTGETEAFF. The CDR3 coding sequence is TGTGCCAGCAGCCCCGATTGGACAGGGGAGACTGAAGCTTTCTTT.

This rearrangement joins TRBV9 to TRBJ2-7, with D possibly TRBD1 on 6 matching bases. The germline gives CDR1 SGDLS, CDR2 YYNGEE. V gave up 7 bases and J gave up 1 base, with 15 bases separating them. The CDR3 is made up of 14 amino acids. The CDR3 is CASARGTPSYEQYF. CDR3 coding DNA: TGTGCCAGCGCGAGGGGGACACCTTCCTACGAGCAGTACTTC.

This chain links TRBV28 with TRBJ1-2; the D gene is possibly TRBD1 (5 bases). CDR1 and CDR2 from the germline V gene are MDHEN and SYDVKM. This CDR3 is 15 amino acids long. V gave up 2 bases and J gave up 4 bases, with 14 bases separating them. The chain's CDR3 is CASSLEQVTPYGYTF. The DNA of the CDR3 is TGTGCCAGCAGTTTAGAACAGGTCACACCCTATGGCTACACCTTC.

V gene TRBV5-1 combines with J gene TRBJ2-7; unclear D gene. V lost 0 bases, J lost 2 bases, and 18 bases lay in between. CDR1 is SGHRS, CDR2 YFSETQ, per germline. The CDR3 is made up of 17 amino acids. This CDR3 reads CASSLAQFPPRTYEQYF. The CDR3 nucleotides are TGCGCCAGCAGCTTGGCCCAATTCCCCCCCAGAACCTACGAGCAGTACTTC.

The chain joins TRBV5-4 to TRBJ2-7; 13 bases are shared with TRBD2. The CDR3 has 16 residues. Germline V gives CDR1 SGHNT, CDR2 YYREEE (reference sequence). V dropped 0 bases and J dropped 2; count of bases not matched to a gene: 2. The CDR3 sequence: CASSLGTSGSTYEQYF. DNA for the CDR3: TGTGCCAGCAGCTTGGGGACTAGCGGGAGCACCTACGAGCAGTACTTC.

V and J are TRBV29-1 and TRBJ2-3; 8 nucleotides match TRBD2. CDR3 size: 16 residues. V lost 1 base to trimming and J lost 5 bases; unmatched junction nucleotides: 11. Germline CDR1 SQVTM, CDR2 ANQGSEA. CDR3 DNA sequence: TGCAGCGTTGAAGGGAAGGCTAGCGGGCCCTTAGATACGCAGTATTTT. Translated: CSVEGKASGPLDTQYF.

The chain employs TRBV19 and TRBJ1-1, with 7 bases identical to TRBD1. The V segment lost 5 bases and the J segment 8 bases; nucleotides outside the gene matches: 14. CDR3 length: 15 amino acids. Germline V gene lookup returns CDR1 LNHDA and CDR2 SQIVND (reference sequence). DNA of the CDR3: TGTGCCAGTAGTCCTAACCCGGACAGGATGGGCGAAGCTTTCTTT. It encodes CASSPNPDRMGEAFF.

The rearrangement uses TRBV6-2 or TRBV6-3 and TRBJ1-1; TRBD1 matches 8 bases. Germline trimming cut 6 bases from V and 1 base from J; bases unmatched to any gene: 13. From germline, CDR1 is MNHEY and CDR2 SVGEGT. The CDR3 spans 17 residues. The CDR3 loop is CASSIPRRGQGNTEAFF. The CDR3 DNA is TGTGCCAGCAGCATACCCCGTAGAGGACAGGGGAACACTGAAGCTTTCTTT.

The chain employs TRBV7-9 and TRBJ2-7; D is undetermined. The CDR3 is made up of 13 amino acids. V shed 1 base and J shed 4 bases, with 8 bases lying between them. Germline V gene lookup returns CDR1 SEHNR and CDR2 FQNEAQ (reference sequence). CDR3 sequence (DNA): TGTGCCAGCAGCTTAGGACAAAGATACGAGCAGTACTTC. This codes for CASSLGQRYEQYF.

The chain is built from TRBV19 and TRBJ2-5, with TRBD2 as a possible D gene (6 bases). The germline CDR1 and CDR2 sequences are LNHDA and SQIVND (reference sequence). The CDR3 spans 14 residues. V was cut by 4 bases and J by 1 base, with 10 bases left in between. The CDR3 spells CASSKGGSQETQYF. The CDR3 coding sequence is TGTGCCAGTAGTAAGGGAGGCTCCCAAGAGACCCAGTACTTC.

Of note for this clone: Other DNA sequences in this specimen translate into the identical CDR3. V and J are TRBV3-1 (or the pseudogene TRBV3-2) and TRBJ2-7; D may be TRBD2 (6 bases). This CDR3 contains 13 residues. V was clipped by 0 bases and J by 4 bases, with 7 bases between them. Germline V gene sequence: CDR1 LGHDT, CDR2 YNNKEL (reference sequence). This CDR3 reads CASSQDREYEQYF. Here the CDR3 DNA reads TGTGCCAGCAGCCAAGACCGGGAGTACGAGCAGTACTTC.

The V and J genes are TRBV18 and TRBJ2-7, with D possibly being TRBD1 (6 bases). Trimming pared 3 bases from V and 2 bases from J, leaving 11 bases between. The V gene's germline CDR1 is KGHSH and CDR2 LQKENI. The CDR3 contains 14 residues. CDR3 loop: CASSPNGQTYEQYF. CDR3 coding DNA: TGTGCCAGCTCACCTAACGGACAGACCTACGAGCAGTACTTC. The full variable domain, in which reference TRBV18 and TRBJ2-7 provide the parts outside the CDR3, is NAGVMQNPRHLVRRRGQEARLRCSPMKGHSHVYWYRQLPEEGLKFMVYLQKENIIDESGMPKERFSAEFPKEGPSILRIQQVVRGDSAAYFCASSPNGQTYEQYFGPGTRLTVT.

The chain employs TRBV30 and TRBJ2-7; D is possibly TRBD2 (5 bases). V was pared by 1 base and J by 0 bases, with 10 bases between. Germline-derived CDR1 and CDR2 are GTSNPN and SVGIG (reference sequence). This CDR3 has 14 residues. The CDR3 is CAWSEAGSSYEQYF. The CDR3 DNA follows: TGTGCCTGGAGTGAAGCTGGGAGCTCCTACGAGCAGTACTTC. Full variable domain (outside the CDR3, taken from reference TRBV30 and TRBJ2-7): SQTIHQWPATLVQPVGSPLSLECTVEGTSNPNLYWYRQAAGRGLQLLFYSVGIGQISSEVPQNLSASRPQDRQFILSSKKLLLSDSGFYLCAWSEAGSSYEQYFGPGTRLTVT.

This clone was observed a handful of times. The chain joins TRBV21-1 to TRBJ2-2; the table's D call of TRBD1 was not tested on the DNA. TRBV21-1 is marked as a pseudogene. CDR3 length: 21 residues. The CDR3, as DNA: TGTGCCAGCAGCAAAGGGGGGACAGGGGGCGGAACACTTACGAACACCGGGGAGCTGTTTTTT. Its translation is CASSKGGTGGGTLTNTGELFF.

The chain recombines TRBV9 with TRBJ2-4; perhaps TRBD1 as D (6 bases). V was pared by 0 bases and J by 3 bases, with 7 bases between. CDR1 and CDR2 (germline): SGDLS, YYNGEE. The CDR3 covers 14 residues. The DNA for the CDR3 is TGTGCCAGCAGCGTAGGAGGGGGCAAAAACATTCAGTACTTC. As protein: CASSVGGGKNIQYF.

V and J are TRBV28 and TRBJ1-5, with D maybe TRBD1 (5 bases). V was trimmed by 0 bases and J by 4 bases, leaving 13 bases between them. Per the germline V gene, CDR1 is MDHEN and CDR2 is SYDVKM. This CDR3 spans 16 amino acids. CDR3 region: CASSLWKGQGNQPQHF. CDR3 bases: TGTGCCAGCAGTTTATGGAAAGGGCAGGGTAATCAGCCCCAGCATTTT.

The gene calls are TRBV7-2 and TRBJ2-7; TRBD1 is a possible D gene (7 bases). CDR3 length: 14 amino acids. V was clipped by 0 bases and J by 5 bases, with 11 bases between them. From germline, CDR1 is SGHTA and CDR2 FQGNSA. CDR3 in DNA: TGTGCCAGCAGCTTAGCGGAGGGGGCGAACGAGCAGTACTTC. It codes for CASSLAEGANEQYF.

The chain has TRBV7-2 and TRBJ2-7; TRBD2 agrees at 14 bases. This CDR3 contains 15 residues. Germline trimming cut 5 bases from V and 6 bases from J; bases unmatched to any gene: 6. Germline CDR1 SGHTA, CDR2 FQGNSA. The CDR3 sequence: CASSARLAGGLEQYF. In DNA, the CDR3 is TGTGCCAGCAGCGCAAGACTAGCGGGAGGGCTCGAGCAGTACTTC.

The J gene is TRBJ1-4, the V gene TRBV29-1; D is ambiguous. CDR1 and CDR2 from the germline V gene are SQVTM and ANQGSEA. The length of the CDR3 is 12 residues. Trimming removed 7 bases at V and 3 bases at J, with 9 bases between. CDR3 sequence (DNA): TGCAGCGCGCGGGGTTCTAATGAAAAACTGTTTTTT. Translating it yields CSARGSNEKLFF.

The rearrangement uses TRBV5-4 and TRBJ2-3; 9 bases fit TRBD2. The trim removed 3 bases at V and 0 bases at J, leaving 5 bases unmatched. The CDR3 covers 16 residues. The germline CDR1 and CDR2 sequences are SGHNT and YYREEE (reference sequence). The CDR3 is CASSSQREASTDTQYF. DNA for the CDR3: TGTGCCAGCAGCTCCCAGCGGGAGGCTAGCACAGATACGCAGTATTTT.

The chain's CDR3 is CASSLGGARFGSPLHF. For the CDR3, the DNA is TGTGCCAGCAGTTTAGGAGGGGCCCGATTTGGTTCACCCCTCCACTTT. The J gene is TRBJ1-6, the V gene TRBV27, with D perhaps TRBD1 (5 bases). Germline loops: CDR1 MNHEY, CDR2 SMNVEV (reference sequence). The V and J ends lost 2 bases and 9 bases respectively, with 17 bases between them. CDR3 length equals 16 residues.

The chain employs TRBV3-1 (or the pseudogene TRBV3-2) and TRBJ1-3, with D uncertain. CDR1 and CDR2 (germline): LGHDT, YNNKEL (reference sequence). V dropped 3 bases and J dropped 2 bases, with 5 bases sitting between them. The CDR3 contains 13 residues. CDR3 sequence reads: CASSHSAGNTIYF. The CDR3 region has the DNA TGTGCCAGCAGCCACTCTGCTGGAAACACCATATATTTT.

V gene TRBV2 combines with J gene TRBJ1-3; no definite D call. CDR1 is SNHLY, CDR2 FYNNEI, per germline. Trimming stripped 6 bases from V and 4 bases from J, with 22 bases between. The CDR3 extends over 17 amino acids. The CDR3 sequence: CASRPRQALQKGNTIYF. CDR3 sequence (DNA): TGTGCCAGCAGACCCAGGCAGGCCCTCCAGAAAGGAAACACCATATATTTT.

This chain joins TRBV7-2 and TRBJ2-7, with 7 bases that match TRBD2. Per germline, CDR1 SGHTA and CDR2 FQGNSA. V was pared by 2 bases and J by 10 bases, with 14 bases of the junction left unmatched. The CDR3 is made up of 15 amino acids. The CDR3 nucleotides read TGTGCCAGCAGCTTATCGGGAGGTTCCTACGAACAACAGTACTTC. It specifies CASSLSGGSYEQQYF.